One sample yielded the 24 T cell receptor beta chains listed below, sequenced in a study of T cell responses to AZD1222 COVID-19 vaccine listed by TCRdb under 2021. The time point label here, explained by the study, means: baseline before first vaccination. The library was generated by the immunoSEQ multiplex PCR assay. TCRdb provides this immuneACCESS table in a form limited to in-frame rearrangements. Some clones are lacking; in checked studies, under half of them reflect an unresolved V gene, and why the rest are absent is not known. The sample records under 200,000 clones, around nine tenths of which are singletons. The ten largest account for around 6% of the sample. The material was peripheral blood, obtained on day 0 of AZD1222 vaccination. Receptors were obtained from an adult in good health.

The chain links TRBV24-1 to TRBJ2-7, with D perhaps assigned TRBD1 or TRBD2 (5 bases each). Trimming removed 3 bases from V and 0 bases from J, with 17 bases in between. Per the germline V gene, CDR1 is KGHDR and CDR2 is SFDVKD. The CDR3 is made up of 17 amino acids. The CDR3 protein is CATSDPGGRDGSYEQYF. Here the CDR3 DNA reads TGTGCCACCAGTGATCCTGGCGGAAGGGACGGCTCCTACGAGCAGTACTTC.

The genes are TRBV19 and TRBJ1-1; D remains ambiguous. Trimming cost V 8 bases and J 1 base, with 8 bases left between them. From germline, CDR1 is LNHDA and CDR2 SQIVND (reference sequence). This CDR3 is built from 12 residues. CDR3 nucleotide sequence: TGTGCCAGTGACACCTGGAACACTGAAGCTTTCTTT. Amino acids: CASDTWNTEAFF.

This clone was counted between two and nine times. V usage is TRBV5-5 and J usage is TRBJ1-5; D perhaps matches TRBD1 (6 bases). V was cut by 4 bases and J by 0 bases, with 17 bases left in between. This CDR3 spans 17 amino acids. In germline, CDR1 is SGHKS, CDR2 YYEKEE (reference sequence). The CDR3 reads CASSRGAGGYSNQPQHF. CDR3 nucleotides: TGTGCCAGCAGCCGGGGGGCAGGCGGGTATAGCAATCAGCCCCAGCATTTT.

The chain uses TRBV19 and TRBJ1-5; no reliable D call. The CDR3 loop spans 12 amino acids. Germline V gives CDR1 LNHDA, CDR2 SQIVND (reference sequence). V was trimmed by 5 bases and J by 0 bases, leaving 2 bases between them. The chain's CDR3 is CASSPSNQPQHF. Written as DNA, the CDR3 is TGTGCCAGTAGTCCTAGCAATCAGCCCCAGCATTTT.

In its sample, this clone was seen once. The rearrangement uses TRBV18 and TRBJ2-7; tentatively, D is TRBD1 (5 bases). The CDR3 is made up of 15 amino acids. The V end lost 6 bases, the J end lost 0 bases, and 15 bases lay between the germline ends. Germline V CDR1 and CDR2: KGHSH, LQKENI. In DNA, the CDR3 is TGTGCCAGCTCGCAACTCAGGGTACCCTCCTACGAGCAGTACTTC. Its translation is CASSQLRVPSYEQYF.

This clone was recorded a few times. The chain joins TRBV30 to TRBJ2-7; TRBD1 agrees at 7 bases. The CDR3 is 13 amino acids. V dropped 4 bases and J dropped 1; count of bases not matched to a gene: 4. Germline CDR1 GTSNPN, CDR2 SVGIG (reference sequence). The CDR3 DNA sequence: TGTGCCTGGACACCGGGACAGTCCTACGAGCAGTACTTC. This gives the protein CAWTPGQSYEQYF.

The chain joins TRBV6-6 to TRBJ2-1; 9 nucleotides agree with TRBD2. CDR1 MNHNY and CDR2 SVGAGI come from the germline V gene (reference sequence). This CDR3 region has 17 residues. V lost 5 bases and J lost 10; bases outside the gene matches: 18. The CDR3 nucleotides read TGTGCCAGCAGTCCCGGACTAGCGTACCGAGGGCCGGGGGAGCAGTTCTTC. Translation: CASSPGLAYRGPGEQFF.

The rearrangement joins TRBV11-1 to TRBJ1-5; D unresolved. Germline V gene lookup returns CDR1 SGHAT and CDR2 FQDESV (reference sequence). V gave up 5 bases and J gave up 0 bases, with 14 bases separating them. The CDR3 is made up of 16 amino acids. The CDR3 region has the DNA TGTGCCAGCAGCCCCCGGTGGGGAGATAGCAATCAGCCCCAGCATTTT. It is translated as CASSPRWGDSNQPQHF.

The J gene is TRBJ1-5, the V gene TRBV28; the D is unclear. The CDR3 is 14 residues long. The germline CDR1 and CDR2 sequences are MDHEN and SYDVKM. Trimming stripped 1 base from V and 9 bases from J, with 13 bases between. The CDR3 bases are TGTGCCAGCAGTTTATCGGCAGGCCCATGGCCCCAGCATTTT. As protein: CASSLSAGPWPQHF.

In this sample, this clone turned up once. CDR3 sequence reads: CASSIGGMREAFF. In nucleotides, the CDR3 is TGCGCCAGCAGCATTGGGGGAATGAGGGAAGCTTTCTTT. The rearrangement links TRBV5-1 to TRBJ1-1; tentatively, D is TRBD1 (5 bases). Trimming shortened V by 4 bases and J by 8 bases, and 15 bases separated the two germline ends. This CDR3 is 13 amino acids long. Germline CDR1 is SGHRS and CDR2 is YFSETQ.

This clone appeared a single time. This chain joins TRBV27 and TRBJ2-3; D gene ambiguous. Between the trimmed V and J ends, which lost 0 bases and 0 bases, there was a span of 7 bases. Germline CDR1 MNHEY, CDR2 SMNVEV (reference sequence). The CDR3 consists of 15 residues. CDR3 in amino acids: CASSLSWQSTDTQYF. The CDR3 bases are TGTGCCAGCAGTTTATCGTGGCAGAGCACAGATACGCAGTATTTT.

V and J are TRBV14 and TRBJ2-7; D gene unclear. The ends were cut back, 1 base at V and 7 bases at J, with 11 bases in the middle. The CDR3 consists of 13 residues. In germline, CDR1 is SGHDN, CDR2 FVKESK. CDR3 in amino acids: CASSQGGFGEQYF. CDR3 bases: TGTGCCAGCAGCCAAGGCGGATTTGGGGAGCAGTACTTC.

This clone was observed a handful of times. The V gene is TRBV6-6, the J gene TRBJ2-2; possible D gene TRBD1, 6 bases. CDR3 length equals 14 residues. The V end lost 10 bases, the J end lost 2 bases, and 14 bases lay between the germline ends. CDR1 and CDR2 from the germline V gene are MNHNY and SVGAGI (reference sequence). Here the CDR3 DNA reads TGTGCCACCAGAAACAGGGTCAACACCGGGGAGCTGTTTTTT. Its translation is CATRNRVNTGELFF.

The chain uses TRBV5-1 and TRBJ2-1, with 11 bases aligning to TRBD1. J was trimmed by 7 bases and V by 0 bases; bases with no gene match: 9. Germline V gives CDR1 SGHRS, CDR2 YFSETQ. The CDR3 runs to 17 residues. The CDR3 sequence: CASSLGRIGQGANEQFF. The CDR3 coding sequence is TGCGCCAGCAGCTTGGGGAGGATTGGACAGGGGGCGAATGAGCAGTTCTTC.

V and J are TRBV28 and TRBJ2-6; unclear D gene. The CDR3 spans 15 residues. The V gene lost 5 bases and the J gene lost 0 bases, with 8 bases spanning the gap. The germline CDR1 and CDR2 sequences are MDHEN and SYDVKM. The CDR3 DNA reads TGTGCCAGCAGTCCCCCAAGCTCTGGGGCCAACGTCCTGACTTTC. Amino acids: CASSPPSSGANVLTF. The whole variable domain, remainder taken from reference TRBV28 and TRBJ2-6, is DVKVTQSSRYLVKRTGEKVFLECVQDMDHENMFWYRQDPGLGLRLIYFSYDVKMKEKGDIPEGYSVSREKKERFSLILESASTNQTSMYLCASSPPSSGANVLTFGAGSRLTVL.

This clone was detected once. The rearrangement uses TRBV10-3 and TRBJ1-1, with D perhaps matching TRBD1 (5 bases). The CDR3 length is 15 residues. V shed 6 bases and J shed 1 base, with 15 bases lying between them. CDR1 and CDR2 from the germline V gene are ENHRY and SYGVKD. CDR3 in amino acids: CAIRGETATNTEAFF. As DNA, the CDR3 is TGTGCCATCAGAGGAGAGACAGCTACGAACACTGAAGCTTTCTTT.

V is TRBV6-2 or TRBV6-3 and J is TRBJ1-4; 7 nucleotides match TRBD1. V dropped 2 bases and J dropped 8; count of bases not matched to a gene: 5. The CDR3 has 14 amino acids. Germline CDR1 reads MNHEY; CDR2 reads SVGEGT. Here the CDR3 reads CASSYPVTGEKLFF. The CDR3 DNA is TGTGCCAGCAGTTACCCGGTGACAGGGGAAAAACTGTTTTTT.

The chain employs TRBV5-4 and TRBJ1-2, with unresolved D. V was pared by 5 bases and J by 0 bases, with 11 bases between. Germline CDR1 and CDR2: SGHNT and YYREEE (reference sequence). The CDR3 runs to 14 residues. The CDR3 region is CASRAAGANYGYTF. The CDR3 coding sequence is TGTGCCAGCAGAGCGGCAGGCGCTAACTATGGCTACACCTTC.

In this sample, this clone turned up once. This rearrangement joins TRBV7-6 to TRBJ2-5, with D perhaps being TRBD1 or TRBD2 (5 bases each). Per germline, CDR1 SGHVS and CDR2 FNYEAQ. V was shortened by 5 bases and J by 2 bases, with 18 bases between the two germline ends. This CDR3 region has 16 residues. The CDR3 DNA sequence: TGTGCCAGCAGCCCCCCCCTCCGGGGCCGGCAAGAGACCCAGTACTTC. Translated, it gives CASSPPLRGRQETQYF.

DNA for the CDR3: TGTGCCAGCAGTTTATTGGGGGGGCAGGTAGAACAGCCCCAGCATTTT. This codes for CASSLLGGQVEQPQHF. This chain links TRBV27 with TRBJ1-5; a possible D gene is TRBD1 (6 bases). There are 16 residues in the CDR3. V was shortened by 1 base and J by 7 bases, with 17 bases between the two germline ends. The germline CDR1 and CDR2 sequences are MNHEY and SMNVEV (reference sequence).

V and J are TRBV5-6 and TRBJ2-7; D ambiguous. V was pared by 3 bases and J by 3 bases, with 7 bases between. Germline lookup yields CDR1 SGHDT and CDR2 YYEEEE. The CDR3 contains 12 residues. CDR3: CASSSGYYEQYF. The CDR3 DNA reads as TGTGCCAGCAGCTCAGGTTACTACGAGCAGTACTTC.

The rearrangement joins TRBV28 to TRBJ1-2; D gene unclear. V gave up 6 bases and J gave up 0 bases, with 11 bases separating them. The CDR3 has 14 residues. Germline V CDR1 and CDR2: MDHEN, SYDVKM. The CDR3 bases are TGTGCCAGCAGCCTCTCGGGCGCTAACTATGGCTACACCTTC. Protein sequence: CASSLSGANYGYTF.

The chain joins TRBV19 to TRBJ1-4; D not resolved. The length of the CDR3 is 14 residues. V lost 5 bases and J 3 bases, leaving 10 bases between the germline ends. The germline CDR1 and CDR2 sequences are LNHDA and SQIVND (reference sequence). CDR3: CASSSGRANEKLFF. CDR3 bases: TGTGCCAGTAGTTCCGGAAGGGCTAATGAAAAACTGTTTTTT.

CDR3 nucleotides: TGTGCCAGCAGTTTTTTCGGACAGAGAGGGGCCACAGATACGCAGTATTTT. Amino acid sequence: CASSFFGQRGATDTQYF. The J gene is TRBJ2-3, the V gene TRBV28; tentative D call: TRBD1 (6 bases). Trimming cost V 3 bases and J 2 bases, with 18 bases left between them. From germline, CDR1 is MDHEN and CDR2 SYDVKM. CDR3 length equals 17 residues.